This TCR beta chain was identified during a study of T cell repertoires in cytomegalovirus infection. Whole-study context: It was recently identified HLA-C-restricted and well-studied HLA-B-restricted CMV epitopes that the study used.

This clonotype was seen only a few times. What it binds is unknown. This CDR3 has 14 amino acids. Trimming stripped 6 bases from V and 6 bases from J, with 15 bases between. The V gene's germline CDR1 is SGHVS and CDR2 FNYEAQ. MiXCR was run by TCRdb on the reads, yielding one entry per CDR3 protein. The sample records about 920,000 distinct CDR3 sequences, roughly 30% being singletons. The J gene is TRBJ2-4, the V gene TRBV7-6; D tentatively reads TRBD1 or TRBD2 (5 bases each). Sample: cultured CD8+ T cells from PBMCs, taken from culture after CMV antigen stimulation. This sequence was found in a human donor in good health (CMV status not recorded). Some clones in this sample may be carry-over from other donors' samples. CDR3 loop: CASRGEGLLNIQYF. For the CDR3, the DNA is TGTGCCAGCAGGGGAGAGGGGCTACTAAACATTCAGTACTTC.